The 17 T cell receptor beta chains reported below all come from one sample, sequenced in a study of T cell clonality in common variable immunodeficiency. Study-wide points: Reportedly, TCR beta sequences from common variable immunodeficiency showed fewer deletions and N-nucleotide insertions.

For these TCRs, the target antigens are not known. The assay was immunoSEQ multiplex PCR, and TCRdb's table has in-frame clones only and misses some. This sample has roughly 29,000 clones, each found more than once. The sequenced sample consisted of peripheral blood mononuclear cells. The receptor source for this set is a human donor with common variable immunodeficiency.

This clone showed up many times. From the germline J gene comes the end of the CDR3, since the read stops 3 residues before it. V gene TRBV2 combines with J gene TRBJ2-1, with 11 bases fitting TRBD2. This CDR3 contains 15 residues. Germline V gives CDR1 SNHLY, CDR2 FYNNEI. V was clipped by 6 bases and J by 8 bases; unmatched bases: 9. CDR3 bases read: TGTGCCAGCAGACCACTAGCGGGAGTGGTGCATGAG. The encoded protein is CASRPLAGVVHE. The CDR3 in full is CASRPLAGVVHEQFF.

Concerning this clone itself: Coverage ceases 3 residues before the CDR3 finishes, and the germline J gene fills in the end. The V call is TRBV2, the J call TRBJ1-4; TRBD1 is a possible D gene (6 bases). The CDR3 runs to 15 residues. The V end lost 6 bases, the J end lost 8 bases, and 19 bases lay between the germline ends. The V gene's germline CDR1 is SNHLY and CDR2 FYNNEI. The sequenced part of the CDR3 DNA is TGTGCCAGCAGGGACAGAGACTCTCTCTTGGAAAAA. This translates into CASRDRDSLLEK. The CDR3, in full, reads CASRDRDSLLEKLFF.

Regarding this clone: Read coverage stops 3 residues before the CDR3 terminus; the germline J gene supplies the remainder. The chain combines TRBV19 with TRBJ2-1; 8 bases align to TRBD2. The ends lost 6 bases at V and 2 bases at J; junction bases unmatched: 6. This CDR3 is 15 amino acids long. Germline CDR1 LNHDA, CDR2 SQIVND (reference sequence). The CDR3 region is CASRGRAGAYNEQFF. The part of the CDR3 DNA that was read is TGTGCCAGTAGGGGACGAGCGGGAGCCTACAATGAG.

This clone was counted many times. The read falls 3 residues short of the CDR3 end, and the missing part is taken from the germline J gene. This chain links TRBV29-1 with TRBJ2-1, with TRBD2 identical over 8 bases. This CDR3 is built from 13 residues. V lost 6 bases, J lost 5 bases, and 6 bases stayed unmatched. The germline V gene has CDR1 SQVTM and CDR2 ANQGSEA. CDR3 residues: CSVKGLEDNEQFF. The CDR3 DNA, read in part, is TGCAGCGTAAAGGGACTAGAGGACAATGAG.

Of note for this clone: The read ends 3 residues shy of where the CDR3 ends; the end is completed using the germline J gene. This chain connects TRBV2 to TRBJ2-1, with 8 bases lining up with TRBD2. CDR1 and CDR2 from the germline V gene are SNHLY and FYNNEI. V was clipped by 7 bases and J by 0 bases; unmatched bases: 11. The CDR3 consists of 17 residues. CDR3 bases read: TGTGCCAGCAAGGGGGAACTAGCGGACTTCTCCTACAATGAG. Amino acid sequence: CASKGELADFSYNE. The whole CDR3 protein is CASKGELADFSYNEQFF.

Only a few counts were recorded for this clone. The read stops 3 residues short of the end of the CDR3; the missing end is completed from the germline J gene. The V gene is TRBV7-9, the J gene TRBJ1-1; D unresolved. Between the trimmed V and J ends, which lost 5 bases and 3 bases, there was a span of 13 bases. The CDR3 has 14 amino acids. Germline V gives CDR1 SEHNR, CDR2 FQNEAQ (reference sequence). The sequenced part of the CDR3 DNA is TGTGCCAGCAGCCGCAGGCCTGGAGACACTGAA. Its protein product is CASSRRPGDTE. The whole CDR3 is CASSRRPGDTEAFF.

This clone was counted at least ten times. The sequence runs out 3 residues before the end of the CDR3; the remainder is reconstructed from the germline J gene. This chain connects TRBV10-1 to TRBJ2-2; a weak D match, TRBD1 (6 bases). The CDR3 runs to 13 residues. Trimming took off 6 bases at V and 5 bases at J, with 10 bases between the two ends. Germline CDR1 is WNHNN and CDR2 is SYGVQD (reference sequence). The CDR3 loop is CASSKTGTGELFF. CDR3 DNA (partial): TGCGCCAGCAGCAAAACAGGGACCGGGGAG.

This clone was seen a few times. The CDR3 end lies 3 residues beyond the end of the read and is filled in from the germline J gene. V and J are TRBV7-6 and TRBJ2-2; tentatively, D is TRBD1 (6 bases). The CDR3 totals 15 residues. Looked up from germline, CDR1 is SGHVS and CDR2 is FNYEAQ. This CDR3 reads CASSLAVTGLGELFF. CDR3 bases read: TGTGCCAGCAGCTTAGCGGTGACAGGTTTGGGAGAG. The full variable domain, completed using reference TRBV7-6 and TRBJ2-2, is GAGVSQSPRYKVTKRGQDVALRCDPISGHVSLYWYRQALGQGPEFLTYFNYEAQQDKSGLPNDRFSAERPEGSISTLTIQRTEQRDSAMYRCASSLAVTGLGELFFGEGSRLTVL.

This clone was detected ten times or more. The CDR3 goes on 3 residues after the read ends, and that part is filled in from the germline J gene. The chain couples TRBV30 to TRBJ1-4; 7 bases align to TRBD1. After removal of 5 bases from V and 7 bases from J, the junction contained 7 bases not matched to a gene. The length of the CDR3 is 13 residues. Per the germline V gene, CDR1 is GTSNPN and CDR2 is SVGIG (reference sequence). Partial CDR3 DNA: TGTGCCTGGGCCGGGACAGCTTTTGAAAAA. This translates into CAWAGTAFEK. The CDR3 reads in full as CAWAGTAFEKLFF.

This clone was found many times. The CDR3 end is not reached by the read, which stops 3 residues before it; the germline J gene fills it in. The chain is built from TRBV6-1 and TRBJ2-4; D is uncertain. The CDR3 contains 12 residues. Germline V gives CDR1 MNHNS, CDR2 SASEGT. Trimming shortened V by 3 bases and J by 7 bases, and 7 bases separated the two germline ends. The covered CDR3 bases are TGTGCCAGCAGTGAGGCAGTGAACATT. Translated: CASSEAVNI. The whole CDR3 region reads CASSEAVNIQYF.

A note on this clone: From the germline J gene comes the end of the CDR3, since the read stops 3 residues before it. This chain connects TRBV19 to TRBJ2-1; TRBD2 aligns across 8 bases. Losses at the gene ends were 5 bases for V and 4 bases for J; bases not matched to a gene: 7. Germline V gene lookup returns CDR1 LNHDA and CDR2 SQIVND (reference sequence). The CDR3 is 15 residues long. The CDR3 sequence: CASSSSLAAYNEQFF. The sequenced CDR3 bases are TGTGCCAGTAGTTCCTCACTAGCGGCATACAATGAG.

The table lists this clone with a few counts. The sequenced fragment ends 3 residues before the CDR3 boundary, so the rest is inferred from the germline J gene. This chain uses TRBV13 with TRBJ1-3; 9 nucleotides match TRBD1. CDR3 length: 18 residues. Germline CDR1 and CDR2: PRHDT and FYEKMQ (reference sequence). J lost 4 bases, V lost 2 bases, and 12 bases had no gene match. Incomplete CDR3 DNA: TGTGCCAGCAGCTTAACCGGGACAGGGACGTTCCCCGGAAACACC. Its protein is CASSLTGTGTFPGNT. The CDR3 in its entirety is CASSLTGTGTFPGNTIYF.

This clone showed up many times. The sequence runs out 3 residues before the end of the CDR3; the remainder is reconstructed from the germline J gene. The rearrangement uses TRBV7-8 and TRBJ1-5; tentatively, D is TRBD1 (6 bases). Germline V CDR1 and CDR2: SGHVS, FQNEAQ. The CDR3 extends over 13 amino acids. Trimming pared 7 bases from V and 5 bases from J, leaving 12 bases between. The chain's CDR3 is CASNTGLDQPQHF. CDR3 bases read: TGTGCCAGCAACACAGGGCTGGATCAGCCC.

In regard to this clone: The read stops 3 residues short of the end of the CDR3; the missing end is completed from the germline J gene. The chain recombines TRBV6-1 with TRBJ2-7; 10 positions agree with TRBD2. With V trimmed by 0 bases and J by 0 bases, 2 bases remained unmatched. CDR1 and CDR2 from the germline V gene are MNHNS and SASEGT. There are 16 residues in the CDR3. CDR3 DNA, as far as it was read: TGTGCCAGCAGTGAAGCCGCTAGCGGGAGCTCCTACGAG. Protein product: CASSEAASGSSYE. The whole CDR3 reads CASSEAASGSSYEQYF.

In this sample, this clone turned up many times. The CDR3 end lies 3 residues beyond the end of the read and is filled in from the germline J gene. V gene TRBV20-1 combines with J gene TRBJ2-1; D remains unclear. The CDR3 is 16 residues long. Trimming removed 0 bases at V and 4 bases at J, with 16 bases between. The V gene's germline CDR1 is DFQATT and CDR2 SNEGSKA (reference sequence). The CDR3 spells CSARDLAEKRYNEQFF. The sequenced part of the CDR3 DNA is TGCAGTGCTAGAGATTTGGCAGAAAAGCGTTACAATGAG.

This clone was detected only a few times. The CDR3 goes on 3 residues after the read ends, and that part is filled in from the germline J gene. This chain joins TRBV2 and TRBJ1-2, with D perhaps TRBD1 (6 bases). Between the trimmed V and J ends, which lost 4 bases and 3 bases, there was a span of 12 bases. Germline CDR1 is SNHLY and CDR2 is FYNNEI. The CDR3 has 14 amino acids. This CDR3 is CASSGRWTDYGYTF. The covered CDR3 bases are TGTGCCAGCAGTGGGAGATGGACAGACTATGGC.

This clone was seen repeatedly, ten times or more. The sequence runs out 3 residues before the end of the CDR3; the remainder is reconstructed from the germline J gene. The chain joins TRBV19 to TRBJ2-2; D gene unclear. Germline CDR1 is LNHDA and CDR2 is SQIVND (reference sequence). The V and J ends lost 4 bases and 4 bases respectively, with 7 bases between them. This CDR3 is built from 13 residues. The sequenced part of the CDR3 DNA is TGTGCCAGTAGTAACAAGGTCACCGGGGAG. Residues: CASSNKVTGE. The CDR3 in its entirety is CASSNKVTGELFF.